The rows below give T cell receptor beta chains drawn from one sample of a study of shared clonotypes between healthy human individuals. This table comes from immunoSEQ multiplex PCR, and its TCRdb copy is limited to in-frame clones, with some not included. The data show 2 million to 2.5 million clones, more than 80% seen once. Sequences were obtained from naive CD4+ T cells from PBMCs. The receptors derive from a man aged 18 to 29 in good health. Some clones in this sample may be carry-over from other donors' samples. The conserved cysteine and the conserved F or W are not part of the CDR3 here. The D gene is left open where the match is weak.

TRBV19	.	TRBJ2-3	ASSSSGKRTDTQY
TRBV10-3	.	TRBJ1-2	AISELGRYGYT
TRBV7-3	TRBD1	TRBJ2-6	ASSTRPGQGEAGANVLT
TRBV14	.	TRBJ2-1	ASSQAVSYNEQF
TRBV9	.	TRBJ2-7	ASVPPRRITQY
TRBV18	TRBD2	TRBJ2-7	ASSPLGLAGALSYEQY
TRBV5-6	.	TRBJ2-7	ASSSAYEQY
TRBV7-9	.	TRBJ2-5	ASSFMRRETQY
TRBV29-1	.	TRBJ1-2	SVLQGVGGYT
TRBV6-1	.	TRBJ1-2	ASSEGGGQNYGYT
TRBV29-1	.	TRBJ1-1	RVDRDPNTEAF
TRBV11-2	.	TRBJ2-3	ASSAPGIDTQY
TRBV28	.	TRBJ2-1	ASNLGGTVNEQF
TRBV6-1	.	TRBJ1-3	ASSDGGSGNTIY
TRBV6-5	.	TRBJ2-7	ASSESYEQY
TRBV10-1	TRBD2	TRBJ2-1	ASSPASGTYNEQF
TRBV5-1	.	TRBJ2-7	ASSSEGVSYEQY
TRBV2	.	TRBJ2-7	ASSEGSQY
TRBV6-6	TRBD1	TRBJ1-4	ASSGQGTNEKLF
TRBV27	TRBD1	TRBJ1-4	ASTRTGEGKLF
TRBV6-5	.	TRBJ2-1	ASSYSSGANNEQF
TRBV28	.	TRBJ1-1	ASSLHPGTPSTEAF
TRBV28	.	TRBJ2-7	ASAVNRVSYEQY
TRBV19	.	TRBJ1-2	ASSWVDYGYT
TRBV18	.	TRBJ2-2	ASSPTDGMNTGELF
TRBV7-9	.	TRBJ2-7	ASSGRNLYEQY
TRBV5-1	TRBD1	TRBJ1-2	ASSLEGQGVDGYT
TRBV2	TRBD2	TRBJ2-2	ASRITPGLAGGRVTGELF
TRBV9	TRBD2	TRBJ2-2	ASSVRLAGGTGELF
TRBV19	TRBD2	TRBJ2-4	ASSPPAGGAVGAKNIQY
TRBV5-1	.	TRBJ2-3	ASSFNADTQY
TRBV7-2	.	TRBJ2-1	ASSLANAPYNEQF
TRBV11-2	.	TRBJ1-1	ASSFDRPAEAF